The 27 T cell receptor beta chains below all came from one sample that was sequenced in a study of T cell responses to AZD1222 COVID-19 vaccine. Produced via immunoSEQ multiplex PCR; TCRdb's table is partial and in-frame only. The sample consists of under 200,000 clones, 85% to 90% of them appearing once. This specimen consisted of peripheral blood, obtained 28 days after the second AZD1222 dose. These receptor sequences come from an adult who received the AZD1222 COVID-19 vaccine.

The V call is TRBV7-6, the J call TRBJ2-1; D possibly corresponds to TRBD1 (6 bases). This CDR3 has 16 residues. The V gene's germline CDR1 is SGHVS and CDR2 FNYEAQ. Trimming stripped 3 bases from V and 6 bases from J, with 18 bases between. The CDR3 region has the DNA TGTGCCAGCAGCTTGTACAGGGTAGGCTTTGGCAATGAGCAGTTCTTC. It translates to CASSLYRVGFGNEQFF.

The V call is TRBV4-2, the J call TRBJ1-3; unclear D gene. Germline CDR1 is LGHNA and CDR2 is YNFKEQ. Trimming cost V 4 bases and J 4 bases, with 11 bases left between them. This CDR3 is 14 amino acids long. This CDR3 reads CASSRRERGNTIYF. The CDR3 DNA is TGTGCCAGCAGCCGTAGGGAACGAGGAAACACCATATATTTT.

The chain uses TRBV7-9 and TRBJ1-5; D remains unclear. Trimming cost V 3 bases and J 3 bases, with 6 bases left between them. This CDR3 comprises 13 residues. CDR1 and CDR2 from the germline V gene are SEHNR and FQNEAQ (reference sequence). The CDR3 region is CASSFSDNQPQHF. The CDR3, as DNA: TGTGCCAGCAGCTTTAGTGACAATCAGCCCCAGCATTTT.

V is TRBV3-1 (or the pseudogene TRBV3-2) and J is TRBJ2-2, with D maybe TRBD2 (6 bases). Germline CDR1 is LGHDT and CDR2 is YNNKEL (reference sequence). The V gene lost 1 base and the J gene lost 7 bases, with 10 bases spanning the gap. CDR3 length: 14 amino acids. CDR3 in amino acids: CASSQVVGGGELFF. CDR3 coding DNA: TGTGCCAGCAGCCAAGTAGTGGGGGGCGGGGAGCTGTTTTTT.

The chain combines TRBV9 with TRBJ2-2; 10 positions agree with TRBD1. Trimming removed 2 bases from V and 6 bases from J; junction bases left unmatched: 7. Germline CDR1 reads SGDLS; CDR2 reads YYNGEE. The CDR3 spans 16 residues. The CDR3 DNA reads TGTGCCAGCAGCGTGGGGGACAGGGGCGGTTCCGGGGAGCTGTTTTTT. Amino acids: CASSVGDRGGSGELFF.

The CDR3 DNA follows: TGTGCCAGCAGCGACCGGACTAGCGGGAGCCAAGAGACCCAGTACTTC. The encoded protein is CASSDRTSGSQETQYF. The chain recombines TRBV9 with TRBJ2-5, with 13 bases fitting TRBD2. The length of the CDR3 is 16 residues. Unmatched junction bases numbered 3, after V lost 3 bases and J lost 1 base. Germline values: CDR1 SGDLS, CDR2 YYNGEE.

CDR3 region: CASSLYGVNEQFF. CDR3 nucleotides: TGTGCCAGCAGCTTGTATGGGGTCAATGAGCAGTTCTTC. The chain carries TRBV5-5 and TRBJ2-1; D gene ambiguous. V shed 1 base and J shed 6 bases, with 8 bases lying between them. This CDR3 is built from 13 residues. Germline V CDR1 and CDR2: SGHKS, YYEKEE (reference sequence). The full variable domain, in which reference TRBV5-5 and TRBJ2-1 provide the parts outside the CDR3, is DAGVTQSPTHLIKTRGQQVTLRCSPISGHKSVSWYQQVLGQGPQFIFQYYEKEERGRGNFPDRFSARQFPNYSSELNVNALLLGDSALYLCASSLYGVNEQFFGPGTRLTVL.

This chain joins TRBV7-8 and TRBJ1-3; D unresolved. CDR3 size: 11 residues. Germline assignment: CDR1 SGHVS and CDR2 FQNEAQ. Trimming stripped 4 bases from V and 7 bases from J, with 5 bases between. CDR3 DNA: TGTGCCAGCAGCTCCGAGAACACCATATATTTT. Encoded protein: CASSSENTIYF.

Here the CDR3 reads CSVDGTETQYF. CDR3 coding DNA: TGCAGCGTTGACGGGACCGAGACCCAGTACTTC. V is TRBV29-1 and J is TRBJ2-5; D possibly uses TRBD1 or TRBD2 (5 bases each). The V gene lost 3 bases and the J gene lost 5 bases, with 7 bases spanning the gap. CDR1 and CDR2 (germline): SQVTM, ANQGSEA. The CDR3 totals 11 residues. Looking up the rest from reference TRBV29-1 and TRBJ2-5 gives the full variable domain: SAVISQKPSRDICQRGTSLTIQCQVDSQVTMMFWYRQQPGQSLTLIATANQGSEATYESGFVIDKFPISRPNLTFSTLTVSNMSPEDSSIYLCSVDGTETQYFGPGTRLLVL.

This chain links TRBV6-5 with TRBJ1-5; 11 bases agree with TRBD1. Germline CDR1 reads MNHEY; CDR2 reads SVGAGI. J lost 5 bases, V lost 2 bases, and 2 bases had no gene match. The CDR3 is made up of 15 amino acids. The DNA of the CDR3 is TGTGCCAGCAGTTACAGGGACAGGGGGGATCAGCCCCAGCATTTT. Encoded protein: CASSYRDRGDQPQHF.

This chain uses TRBV9 with TRBJ1-2, with no clear D. This CDR3 is 13 amino acids long. The V and J ends lost 4 bases and 2 bases respectively, with 9 bases between them. Germline V gene data show CDR1 as SGDLS and CDR2 as YYNGEE. The DNA for the CDR3 is TGTGCCAGCAGCTTAGACCGGAACTATGGCTACACCTTC. Protein: CASSLDRNYGYTF.

The chain has TRBV28 and TRBJ2-1; D is perhaps TRBD2 (5 bases). The CDR3 loop spans 11 amino acids. Per germline, CDR1 MDHEN and CDR2 SYDVKM. V lost 7 bases to trimming and J lost 7 bases, with 8 bases between them. The CDR3 DNA reads as TGTGCCAGCACTAGCATGAATGAGCAGTTCTTC. Translation: CASTSMNEQFF. Full variable domain (rest looked up from reference TRBV28 and TRBJ2-1): DVKVTQSSRYLVKRTGEKVFLECVQDMDHENMFWYRQDPGLGLRLIYFSYDVKMKEKGDIPEGYSVSREKKERFSLILESASTNQTSMYLCASTSMNEQFFGPGTRLTVL.

The V gene is TRBV6-5, the J gene TRBJ2-3; the D gene is possibly TRBD1 (6 bases). The CDR3 is made up of 10 amino acids. Trimming removed 10 bases from V and 7 bases from J, with 9 bases in between. Germline V gene lookup returns CDR1 MNHEY and CDR2 SVGAGI. The CDR3 protein is CATWGHTQYF. CDR3 nucleotides: TGTGCCACCTGGGGGCATACGCAGTATTTT.

This clone was recorded once. This chain uses TRBV6-6 with TRBJ2-6, with D possibly being TRBD1 (5 bases). Germline V lookup: CDR1 MNHNY, CDR2 SVGAGI (reference sequence). The CDR3 has 15 residues. Trimming took off 8 bases at V and 0 bases at J, with 11 bases between the two ends. CDR3 coding DNA: TGTGCCAGCGGAACAGGAACCTCTGGGGCCAACGTCCTGACTTTC. Protein: CASGTGTSGANVLTF.

J is TRBJ2-7 and V is TRBV18; D perhaps matches TRBD2 (5 bases). V shed 6 bases and J shed 6 bases, with 18 bases lying between them. Per the germline V gene, CDR1 is KGHSH and CDR2 is LQKENI. The CDR3 totals 14 residues. For the CDR3, the DNA is TGTGCCAGCTCCCCCGGGATATCTCGTGGCGAGCAGTACTTC. This translates into CASSPGISRGEQYF.

This clone was counted between two and nine times. The J gene is TRBJ1-6, the V gene TRBV5-4, with D hard to call. Germline V CDR1 and CDR2: SGHNT, YYREEE (reference sequence). Deletions cut 1 base from V and 0 bases from J, with 5 bases between. This CDR3 region has 15 residues. CDR3: CASSLKSSYNSPLHF. The DNA for the CDR3 is TGTGCCAGCAGCTTGAAGAGCTCCTATAATTCACCCCTCCACTTT.

The chain is built from TRBV6-5 and TRBJ2-4; 7 bases are shared with TRBD2. The germline CDR1 and CDR2 sequences are MNHEY and SVGAGI. There are 14 residues in the CDR3. The CDR3 bases are TGTGCTGCAGGGCGGGGGTCTGACAAAAACATTCAGTACTTC. It specifies CAAGRGSDKNIQYF.

The chain links TRBV5-5 to TRBJ2-3; D gene unclear. Looked up from germline, CDR1 is SGHKS and CDR2 is YYEKEE (reference sequence). The CDR3 runs 14 residues. V lost 2 bases, J lost 2 bases, and 9 bases lay in between. CDR3 nucleotide sequence: TGTGCCAGCAGCTTCGAGGTTTCCACAGATACGCAGTATTTT. The encoded protein is CASSFEVSTDTQYF.

The chain is built from TRBV6-5 and TRBJ1-2; perhaps TRBD1 as D (6 bases). V lost 2 bases and J lost 6, with 13 bases in between. This CDR3 has 14 residues. Looked up from germline, CDR1 is MNHEY and CDR2 is SVGAGI. The CDR3 DNA follows: TGTGCCAGCAGTTACAGGGGACAAGGGCATGGCTACACCTTC. Protein product: CASSYRGQGHGYTF.

CDR3 protein: CASTPWAASSYNEQFF. CDR3 bases: TGTGCCAGCACTCCCTGGGCAGCCAGCTCCTACAATGAGCAGTTCTTC. The chain is built from TRBV28 and TRBJ2-1; D remains ambiguous. The CDR3 is made up of 16 amino acids. The V and J ends lost 7 bases and 0 bases respectively, with 16 bases between them. Germline loops: CDR1 MDHEN, CDR2 SYDVKM.

V usage is TRBV4-3 and J usage is TRBJ2-1; D possibly corresponds to TRBD2 (6 bases). Germline V CDR1 and CDR2: LGHNA, YSLEER. This CDR3 has 17 amino acids. The ends were cut back, 0 bases at V and 8 bases at J, with 20 bases in the middle. CDR3 sequence reads: CASSQEVGPGRGDEQFF. The CDR3 bases are TGCGCCAGCAGCCAAGAAGTCGGGCCCGGGAGAGGCGATGAGCAGTTCTTC.

V is TRBV10-3 and J is TRBJ1-5; 8 bases align to TRBD1. Germline loops: CDR1 ENHRY, CDR2 SYGVKD. With 10 bases clipped from V and 4 bases from J, the junction kept 3 bases outside the gene matches. The CDR3 is 12 amino acids. The DNA for the CDR3 is TGTGCCACCCGGACAGGGAATCAGCCCCAGCATTTT. Its protein is CATRTGNQPQHF.

The rearrangement uses TRBV7-2 and TRBJ1-3; no firm D call. V shed 1 base and J shed 4 bases, with 11 bases lying between them. This CDR3 has 15 amino acids. Looked up from germline, CDR1 is SGHTA and CDR2 is FQGNSA. The CDR3 loop reads CASSLVRVSGNTIYF. The CDR3 bases are TGTGCCAGCAGCTTAGTTAGAGTCTCCGGAAACACCATATATTTT.

The CDR3 nucleotides are TGTGCCAGCAGCTCCCGCCCCGCTGGCTACACCTTC. Translating it yields CASSSRPAGYTF. The chain uses TRBV9 and TRBJ1-2; D gene uncertain. CDR1 and CDR2 from the germline V gene are SGDLS and YYNGEE. This CDR3 contains 12 residues. V was pared by 4 bases and J by 7 bases, with 11 bases between.

J is TRBJ2-7 and V is TRBV7-8; the D is unclear. The germline V gene encodes CDR1 SGHVS and CDR2 FQNEAQ. Deletions cut 5 bases from V and 1 base from J, with 3 bases between. The CDR3 covers 11 residues. The CDR3 loop reads CASSHSYEQYF. CDR3 DNA sequence: TGTGCCAGCAGCCATTCCTACGAGCAGTACTTC.

The chain has TRBV18 and TRBJ2-7, with D tentatively TRBD2 (7 bases). The CDR3 has 14 amino acids. Deletions cut 3 bases from V and 3 bases from J, with 12 bases between. CDR1 and CDR2 (germline): KGHSH, LQKENI. CDR3: CASSPPGGLYEQYF. The CDR3 coding sequence is TGTGCCAGCTCACCTCCCGGGGGGCTCTACGAGCAGTACTTC.

The chain has TRBV12-5 and TRBJ1-1; tentatively, D is TRBD1 (5 bases). Looked up from germline, CDR1 is LGHNT and CDR2 is FRNRAP. V was cut by 7 bases and J by 1 base, with 19 bases left in between. This CDR3 has 16 amino acids. In DNA, the CDR3 is TGTGCTAGTGCCCAATCCTCGGGGCATTCGAACACTGAAGCTTTCTTT. Amino acid sequence: CASAQSSGHSNTEAFF.